This T cell receptor beta chain was captured in a study of OX40 agonist ivuxolimab in advanced cancers. Turning to the study itself: Of the patients, three showed partial responses, one with hepatocellular carcinoma and two with cutaneous melanoma.

Generated by immunoSEQ multiplex PCR, the TCRdb table keeps only in-frame clones and is missing some. The sample contains 15,000 to 20,000 clones, roughly four fifths of which appear only once. V lost 0 bases, J lost 6 bases, and 12 bases lay in between. CDR1 LNHDA and CDR2 SQIVND come from the germline V gene (reference sequence). The CDR3 has 15 residues. Sequenced here: CD4+ or CD8+ T cells sorted from blood, sampled in a trial of the OX40 agonist ivuxolimab. This sequence was found in an adult with an advanced solid tumor such as melanoma, head and neck, liver or kidney cancer. This chain uses TRBV19 with TRBJ1-5; D gene unclear. The CDR3 DNA is TGTGCCAGTAGTATAGAAGCGGGTCGGGTTCAGCCCCAGCATTTT. Translated: CASSIEAGRVQPQHF. The full variable domain, in which reference TRBV19 and TRBJ1-5 provide the parts outside the CDR3, is DGGITQSPKYLFRKEGQNVTLSCEQNLNHDAMYWYRQDPGQGLRLIYYSQIVNDFQKGDIAEGYSVSREKKESFPLTVTSAQKNPTAFYLCASSIEAGRVQPQHFGDGTRLSIL.